This T cell receptor beta chain appears in the sequencing data of a study of blood T cell repertoires in COVID-19. Study-level background: Samples came from the United States, Italy and Spain, spanning acute and convalescent COVID-19. T cells, B-cell-depleted T cells, or PBMCs supplied cDNA or gDNA.

Authors' methods: Estimation of nucleated cell counts was performed using reference gene primer amplification. Sequencing used immunoSEQ multiplex PCR; TCRdb keeps in-frame clones, though not all of them. Clone size and V and J calls were adopted from that table, with D and trimming inferred from the DNA. The sample includes around 75,000 clones, around 91% seen only once; the top ten take 5.3%. J gave up 6 bases and V 10 bases, and 13 bases lay outside the gene matches. There are 15 residues in the CDR3. CDR1 is MNHEY and CDR2 is SMNVEV in the germline V gene (reference sequence). Material for sequencing was peripheral blood. This TCR derives from a man aged 45-65 years with acute or convalescent COVID-19. The chain carries TRBV27 and TRBJ2-1, with 9 positions matching TRBD1. This CDR3 is CATWTGTGSFNEQFF. CDR3 coding DNA: TGTGCCACCTGGACCGGGACAGGGTCGTTCAATGAGCAGTTCTTC.